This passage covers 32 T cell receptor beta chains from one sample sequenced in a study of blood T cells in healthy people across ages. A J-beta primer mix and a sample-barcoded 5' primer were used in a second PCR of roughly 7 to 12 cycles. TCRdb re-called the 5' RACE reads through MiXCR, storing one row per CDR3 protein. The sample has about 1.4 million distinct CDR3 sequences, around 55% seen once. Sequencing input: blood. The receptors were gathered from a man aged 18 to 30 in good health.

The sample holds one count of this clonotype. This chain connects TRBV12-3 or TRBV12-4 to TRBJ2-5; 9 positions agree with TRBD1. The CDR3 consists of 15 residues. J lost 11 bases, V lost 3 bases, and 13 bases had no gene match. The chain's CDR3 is CASSFWDRVVNEQYF. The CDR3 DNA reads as TGTGCCAGCAGTTTCTGGGACAGGGTAGTAAATGAGCAGTACTTC.

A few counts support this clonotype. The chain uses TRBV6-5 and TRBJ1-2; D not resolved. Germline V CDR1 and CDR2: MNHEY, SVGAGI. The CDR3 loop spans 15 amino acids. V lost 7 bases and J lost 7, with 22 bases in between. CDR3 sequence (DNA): TGTGCCAGCACCCTAACACCCAACGAGGTCTCTGGCTACACCTTC. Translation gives CASTLTPNEVSGYTF.

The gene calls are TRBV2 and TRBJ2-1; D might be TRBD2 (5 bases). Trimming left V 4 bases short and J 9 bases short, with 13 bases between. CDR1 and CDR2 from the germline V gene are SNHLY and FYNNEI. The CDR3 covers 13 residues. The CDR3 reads CASSAEGGGEQFF. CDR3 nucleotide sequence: TGTGCCAGCAGTGCCGAGGGTGGCGGTGAGCAGTTCTTC. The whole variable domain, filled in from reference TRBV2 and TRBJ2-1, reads EPEVTQTPSHQVTQMGQEVILRCVPISNHLYFYWYRQILGQKVEFLVSFYNNEISEKSEIFDDQFSVERPDGSNFTLKIRSTKLEDSAMYFCASSAEGGGEQFFGPGTRLTVL.

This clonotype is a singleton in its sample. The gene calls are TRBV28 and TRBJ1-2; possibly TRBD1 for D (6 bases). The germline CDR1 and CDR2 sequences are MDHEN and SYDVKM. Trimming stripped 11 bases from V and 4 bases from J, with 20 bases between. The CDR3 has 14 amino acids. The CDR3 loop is CAGGRGSSRYGYTF. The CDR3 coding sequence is TGTGCCGGGGGGAGGGGGTCAAGTCGCTATGGCTACACCTTC.

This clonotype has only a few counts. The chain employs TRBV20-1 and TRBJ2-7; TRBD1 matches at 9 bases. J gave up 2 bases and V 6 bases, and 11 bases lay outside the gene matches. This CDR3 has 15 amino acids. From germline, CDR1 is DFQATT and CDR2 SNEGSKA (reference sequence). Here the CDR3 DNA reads TGCAGTGCGGACGGTACGGGACAGGGTACCTACGAGCAGTACTTC. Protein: CSADGTGQGTYEQYF.

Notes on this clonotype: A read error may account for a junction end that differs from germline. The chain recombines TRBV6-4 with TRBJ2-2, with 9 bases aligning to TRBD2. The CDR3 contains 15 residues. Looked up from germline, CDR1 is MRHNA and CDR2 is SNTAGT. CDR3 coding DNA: TGTGCCGGCAGTGACTCCAGCGGGGGGACCGGGGAGCTGTTTTTT. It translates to CAGSDSSGGTGELFF.

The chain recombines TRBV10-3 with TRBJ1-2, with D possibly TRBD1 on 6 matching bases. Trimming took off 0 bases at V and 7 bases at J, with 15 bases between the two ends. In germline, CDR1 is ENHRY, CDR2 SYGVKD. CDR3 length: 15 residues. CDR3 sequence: CAISESAAGERGYTF. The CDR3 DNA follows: TGTGCCATCAGTGAGTCGGCGGCAGGGGAGCGTGGCTACACCTTC.

The CDR3 nucleotides read TGCGCCAGCAGCCAAGAGGGACACAGGGAGACCGGGGAGCTGTTTTTT. Its translation: CASSQEGHRETGELFF. The rearrangement links TRBV4-1 to TRBJ2-2; D possibly corresponds to TRBD1 (6 bases). Trimming pared 0 bases from V and 5 bases from J, leaving 13 bases between. Germline V gives CDR1 MGHRA, CDR2 YSYEKL. The length of the CDR3 is 16 residues.

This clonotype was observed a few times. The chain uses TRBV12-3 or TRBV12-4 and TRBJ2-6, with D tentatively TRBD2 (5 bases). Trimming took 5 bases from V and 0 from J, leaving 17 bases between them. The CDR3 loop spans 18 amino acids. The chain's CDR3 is CASSKLGKRVSGANVLTF. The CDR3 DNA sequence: TGTGCCAGCAGTAAACTTGGAAAGAGGGTCTCTGGGGCCAACGTCCTGACTTTC.

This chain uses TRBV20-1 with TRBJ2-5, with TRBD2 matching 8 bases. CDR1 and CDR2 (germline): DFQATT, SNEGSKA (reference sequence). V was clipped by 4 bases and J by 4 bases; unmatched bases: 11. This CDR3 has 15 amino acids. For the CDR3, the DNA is TGCAGTGCTAATTCAGCGGGAGAGGGGGGAGAGACCCAGTACTTC. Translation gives CSANSAGEGGETQYF.

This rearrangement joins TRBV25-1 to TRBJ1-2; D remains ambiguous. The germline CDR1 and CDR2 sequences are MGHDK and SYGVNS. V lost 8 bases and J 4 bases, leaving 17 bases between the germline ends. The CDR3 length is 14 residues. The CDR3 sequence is CASSGNLPSYGYTF. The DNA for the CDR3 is TGTGCCAGCTCCGGGAATCTACCATCCTATGGCTACACCTTC.

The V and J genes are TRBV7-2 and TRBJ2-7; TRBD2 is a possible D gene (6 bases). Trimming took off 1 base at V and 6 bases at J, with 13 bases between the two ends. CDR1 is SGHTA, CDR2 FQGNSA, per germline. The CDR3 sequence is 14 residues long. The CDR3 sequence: CASSLVLAGSEQYF. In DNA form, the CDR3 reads TGTGCCAGCAGCTTAGTGCTCGCGGGGTCCGAGCAGTACTTC.

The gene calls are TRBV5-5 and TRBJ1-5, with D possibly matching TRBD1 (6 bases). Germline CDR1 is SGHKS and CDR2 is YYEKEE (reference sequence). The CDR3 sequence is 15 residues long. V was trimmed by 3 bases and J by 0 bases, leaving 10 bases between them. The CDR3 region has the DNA TGTGCCAGCAGCTCAAAGACAGGTAGCAATCAGCCCCAGCATTTT. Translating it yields CASSSKTGSNQPQHF.

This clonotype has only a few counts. The CDR3 here is CSAIRGGSTDTQYF. In DNA form, the CDR3 reads TGCAGTGCTATCCGCGGGGGTAGCACAGATACGCAGTATTTT. The V and J genes are TRBV20-1 and TRBJ2-3; 7 bases agree with TRBD2. Germline CDR1 DFQATT, CDR2 SNEGSKA (reference sequence). The CDR3 contains 14 residues. Trimming at V came to 4 bases and at J to 0 bases, leaving 4 bases not matched to a gene.

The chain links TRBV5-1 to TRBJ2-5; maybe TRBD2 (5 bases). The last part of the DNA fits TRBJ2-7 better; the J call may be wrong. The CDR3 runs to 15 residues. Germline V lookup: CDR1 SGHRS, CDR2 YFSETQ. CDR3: CASSYRPGNSYEQYF. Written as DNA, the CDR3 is TGCGCCAGCAGTTACCGTCCCGGGAACTCCTACGAGCAGTACTTC.

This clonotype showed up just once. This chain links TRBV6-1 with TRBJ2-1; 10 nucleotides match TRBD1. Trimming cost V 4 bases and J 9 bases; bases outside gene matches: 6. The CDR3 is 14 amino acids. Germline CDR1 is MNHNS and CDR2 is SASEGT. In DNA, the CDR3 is TGTGCCAGCAGTGTCGACAGGGGGCGGATTGAGCAGTTCTTC. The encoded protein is CASSVDRGRIEQFF.

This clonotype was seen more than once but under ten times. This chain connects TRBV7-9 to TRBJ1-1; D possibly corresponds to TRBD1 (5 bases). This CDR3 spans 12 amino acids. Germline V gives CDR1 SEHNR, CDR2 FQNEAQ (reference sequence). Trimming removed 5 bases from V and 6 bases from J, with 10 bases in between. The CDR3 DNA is TGTGCCAGCAGCGCGGGGACCGCTGAAGCTTTCTTT. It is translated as CASSAGTAEAFF.

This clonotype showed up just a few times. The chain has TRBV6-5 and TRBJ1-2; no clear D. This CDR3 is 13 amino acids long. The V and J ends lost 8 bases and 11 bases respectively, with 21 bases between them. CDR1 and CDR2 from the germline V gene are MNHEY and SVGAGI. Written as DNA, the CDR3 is TGTGCCAGCGGACCTTTGGCAAGGACCTCTTACACCTTC. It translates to CASGPLARTSYTF.

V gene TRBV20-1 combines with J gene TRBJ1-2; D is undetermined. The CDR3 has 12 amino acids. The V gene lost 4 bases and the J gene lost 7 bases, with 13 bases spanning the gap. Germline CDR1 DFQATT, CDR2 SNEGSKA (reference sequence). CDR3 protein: CSATTEVPGYTF. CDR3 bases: TGCAGTGCTACAACAGAGGTTCCTGGCTACACCTTC.

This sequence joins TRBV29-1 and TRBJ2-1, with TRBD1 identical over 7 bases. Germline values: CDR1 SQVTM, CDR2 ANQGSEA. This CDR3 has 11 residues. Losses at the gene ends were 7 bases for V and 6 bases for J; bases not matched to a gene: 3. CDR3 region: CSGAGGNEQFF. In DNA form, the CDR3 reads TGCAGCGGAGCAGGGGGCAATGAGCAGTTCTTC.

The CDR3 DNA reads as TGTGCCAGCAGCATAGACCGTACGGAAGCTTTCTTT. This codes for CASSIDRTEAFF. The genes are TRBV7-9 and TRBJ1-1; no clear D. V was clipped by 5 bases and J by 8 bases, with 12 bases between them. The CDR3 is made up of 12 amino acids. The germline V gene encodes CDR1 SEHNR and CDR2 FQNEAQ (reference sequence).

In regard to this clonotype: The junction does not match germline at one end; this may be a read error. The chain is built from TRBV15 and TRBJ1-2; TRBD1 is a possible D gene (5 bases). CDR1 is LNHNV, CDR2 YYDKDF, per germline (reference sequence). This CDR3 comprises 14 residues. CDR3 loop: CATSRDVREGGYTF. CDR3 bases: TGTGCTACCAGCAGAGATGTCAGGGAGGGTGGCTACACCTTC. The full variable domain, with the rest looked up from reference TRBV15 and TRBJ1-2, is DAMVIQNPRYQVTQFGKPVTLSCSQTLNHNVMYWYQQKSSQAPKLLFHYYDKDFNNEADTPDNFQSRRPNTSFCFLDIRSPGLGDTAMYLCATSRDVREGGYTFGSGTRLTVV.

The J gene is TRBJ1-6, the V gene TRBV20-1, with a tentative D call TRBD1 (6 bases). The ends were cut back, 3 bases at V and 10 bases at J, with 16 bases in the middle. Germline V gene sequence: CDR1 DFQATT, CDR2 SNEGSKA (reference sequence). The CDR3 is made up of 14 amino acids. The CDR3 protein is CSARRVQGGSPLHF. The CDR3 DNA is TGCAGTGCTAGGAGGGTACAGGGAGGGTCACCCCTCCACTTT.

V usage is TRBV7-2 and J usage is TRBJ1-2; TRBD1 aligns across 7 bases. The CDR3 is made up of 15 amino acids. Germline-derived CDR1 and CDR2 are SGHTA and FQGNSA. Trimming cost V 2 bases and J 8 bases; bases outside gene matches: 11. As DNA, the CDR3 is TGTGCCAGCAGCTTACTGGGTCCCGACAGGGACGGCTACACCTTC. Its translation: CASSLLGPDRDGYTF.

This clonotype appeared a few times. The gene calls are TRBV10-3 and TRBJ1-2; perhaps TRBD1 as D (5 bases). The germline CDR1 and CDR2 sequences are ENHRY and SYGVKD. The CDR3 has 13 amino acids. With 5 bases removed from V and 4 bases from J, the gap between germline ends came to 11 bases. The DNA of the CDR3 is TGTGCCATCAGTCTCGACAGCCTCTATGGCTACACCTTC. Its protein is CAISLDSLYGYTF.

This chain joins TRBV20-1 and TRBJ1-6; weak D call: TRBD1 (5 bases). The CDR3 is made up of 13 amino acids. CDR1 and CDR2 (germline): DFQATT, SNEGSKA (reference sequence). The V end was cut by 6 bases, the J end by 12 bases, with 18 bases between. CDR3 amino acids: CSASGRAYRPLHF. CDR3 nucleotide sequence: TGCAGTGCCTCGGGCAGGGCATATCGACCCCTCCACTTT.

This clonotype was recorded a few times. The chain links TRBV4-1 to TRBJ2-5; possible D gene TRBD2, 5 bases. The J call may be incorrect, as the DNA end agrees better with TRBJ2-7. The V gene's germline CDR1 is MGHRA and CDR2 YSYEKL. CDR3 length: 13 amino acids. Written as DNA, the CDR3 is TGCGCCAGCAGCTGCACTGGCGGGTACGAGCAGTACTTC. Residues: CASSCTGGYEQYF.

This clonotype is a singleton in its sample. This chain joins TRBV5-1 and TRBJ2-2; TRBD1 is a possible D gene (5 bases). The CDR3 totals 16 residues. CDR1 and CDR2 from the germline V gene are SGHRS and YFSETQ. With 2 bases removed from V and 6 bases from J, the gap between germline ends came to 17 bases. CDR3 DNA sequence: TGCGCCAGCAGCTTCAGAGGACAAGCGTTCCCCGGGGAGCTGTTTTTT. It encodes CASSFRGQAFPGELFF.

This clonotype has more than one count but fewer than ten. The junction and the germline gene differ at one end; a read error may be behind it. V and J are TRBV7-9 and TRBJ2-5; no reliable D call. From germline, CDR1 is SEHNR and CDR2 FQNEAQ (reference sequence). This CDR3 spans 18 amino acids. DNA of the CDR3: TGTGCCAGCACCTTGTCCGGGCCTACCCCCGATATTGAAGAGACTCAGTACTTC. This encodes CASTLSGPTPDIEETQYF. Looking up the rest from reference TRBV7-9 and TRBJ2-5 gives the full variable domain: DTGVSQNPRHKITKRGQNVTFRCDPISEHNRLYWYRQTLGQGPEFLTYFQNEAQLEKSRLLSDRFSAERPKGSFSTLEIQRTEQGDSAMYLCASTLSGPTPDIEETQYFGPGTRLLVL.

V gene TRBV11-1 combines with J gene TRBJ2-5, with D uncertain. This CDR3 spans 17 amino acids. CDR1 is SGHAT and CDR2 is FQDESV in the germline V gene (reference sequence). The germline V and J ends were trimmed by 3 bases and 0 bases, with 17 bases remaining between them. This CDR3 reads CASSFSPPPGDQETQYF. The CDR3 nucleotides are TGTGCCAGCAGCTTCTCCCCTCCCCCTGGAGACCAAGAGACCCAGTACTTC.

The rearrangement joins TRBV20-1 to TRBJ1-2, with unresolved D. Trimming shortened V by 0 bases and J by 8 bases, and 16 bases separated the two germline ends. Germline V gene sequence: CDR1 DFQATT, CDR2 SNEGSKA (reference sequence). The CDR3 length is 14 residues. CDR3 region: CSAREGPSPGGYTF. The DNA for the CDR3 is TGCAGTGCTAGAGAGGGCCCCAGCCCGGGAGGCTACACCTTC.

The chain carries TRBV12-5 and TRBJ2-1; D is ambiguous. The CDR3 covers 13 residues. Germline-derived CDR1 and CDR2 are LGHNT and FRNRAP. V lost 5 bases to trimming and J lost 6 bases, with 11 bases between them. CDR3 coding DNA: TGTGCTAGTGGTCTAGATGGACCCAATGAGCAGTTCTTC. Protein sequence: CASGLDGPNEQFF. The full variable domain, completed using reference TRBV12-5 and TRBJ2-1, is DARVTQTPRHKVTEMGQEVTMRCQPILGHNTVFWYRQTMMQGLELLAYFRNRAPLDDSGMPKDRFSAEMPDATLATLKIQPSEPRDSAVYFCASGLDGPNEQFFGPGTRLTVL.